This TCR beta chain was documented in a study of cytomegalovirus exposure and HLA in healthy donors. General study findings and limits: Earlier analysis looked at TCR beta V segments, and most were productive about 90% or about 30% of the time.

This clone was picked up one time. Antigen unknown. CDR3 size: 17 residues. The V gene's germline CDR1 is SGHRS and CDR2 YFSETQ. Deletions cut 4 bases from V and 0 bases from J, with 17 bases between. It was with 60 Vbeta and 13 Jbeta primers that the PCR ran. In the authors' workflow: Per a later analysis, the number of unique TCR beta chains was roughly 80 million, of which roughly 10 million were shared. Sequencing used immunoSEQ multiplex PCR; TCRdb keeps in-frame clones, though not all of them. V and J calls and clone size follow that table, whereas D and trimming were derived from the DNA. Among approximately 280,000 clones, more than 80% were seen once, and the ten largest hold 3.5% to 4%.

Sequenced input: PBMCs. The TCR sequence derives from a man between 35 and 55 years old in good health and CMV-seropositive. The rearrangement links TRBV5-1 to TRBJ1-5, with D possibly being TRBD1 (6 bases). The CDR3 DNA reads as TGCGCCAGCAGCCCCGGACAGATAGGTGATAGCAATCAGCCCCAGCATTTT. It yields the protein CASSPGQIGDSNQPQHF.